This T cell receptor beta chain was identified during a study of CD8+ T cells in alopecia areata. Findings and caveats of the study: During tofacitinib treatment, many expanded lesional clones remained in scalp and blood.

Investigators isolated RNA and reverse transcribed it into cDNA to act as the sequencing template. Sequencing used immunoSEQ multiplex PCR; TCRdb keeps in-frame clones, though not all of them. The sample has 150,000 to 200,000 clones; 60% are singletons. To note about this clone: Antigen specificity is unknown.

Germline lookup yields CDR1 LGHNA and CDR2 YSLEER. Trimming took 3 bases from V and 3 from J, leaving 11 bases between them. This CDR3 spans 14 amino acids. Specified treatment: oral pan-JAK inhibitor, 5-10 mg twice daily. The chain carries TRBV4-3 and TRBJ1-1; TRBD1 is a possible D gene (5 bases). The TCR originated in a human donor with alopecia areata. Source: CD4+ T cells sorted from blood, taken at week 24, from a patient treated with tofacitinib. CDR3 in amino acids: CASSQELGDTEAFF. CDR3 coding DNA: TGCGCCAGCAGCCAGGAACTAGGGGACACTGAAGCTTTCTTT.